Included here is one T cell receptor (beta chain) sequence, with context. CDR3 length equals 16 residues. The germline V gene encodes CDR1 SGHDN and CDR2 FVKESK. The ends were cut back, 4 bases at V and 0 bases at J, with 16 bases in the middle. The material for each subset, its genomic DNA, was split evenly across several immunoSEQ plates. The unsorted PBMC replicate PCRs were performed with 300 ng DNA, tens of thousands of T cell genomes. Measured with immunoSEQ multiplex PCR; TCRdb has only the in-frame clones, and not every one. The sample holds more than 450,000 clones, around 74% seen once. This record comes from a study of shared clonotypes between healthy human individuals.

The sequenced material came from PBMCs. The chain uses TRBV14 and TRBJ2-7; possibly TRBD2 for D (6 bases). The sequence was obtained from a woman between 40 and 55 years old in good health. Some clones in this sample may be carry-over from other donors' samples. CDR3 protein: CASSLTGTSSSYEQYF. In DNA, the CDR3 is TGTGCCAGCAGCCTCACCGGGACTTCAAGCTCCTACGAGCAGTACTTC. The full variable domain, completed using reference TRBV14 and TRBJ2-7, is EAGVTQFPSHSVIEKGQTVTLRCDPISGHDNLYWYRRVMGKEIKFLLHFVKESKQDESGMPNNRFLAERTGGTYSTLKVQPAELEDSGVYFCASSLTGTSSSYEQYFGPGTRLTVT.